What follows is one T cell receptor (beta chain) and its context. The CDR3 runs to 14 residues. Germline V gene data show CDR1 as SGHTA and CDR2 as FQGNSA. Germline trimming cut 6 bases from V and 4 bases from J; bases unmatched to any gene: 6. This record comes from a study of tumour-infiltrating T cells in Burkitt lymphoma. At the level of the study: Repertoire clonality predicted overall and progression-free survival.

Some clones are missing from TCRdb's copy, which holds only in-frame ones; the method was immunoSEQ multiplex PCR. The sample lists 11,000 to 15,000 clones, about 85% occurring once. Sequences were obtained from tumor tissue. This chain connects TRBV7-2 to TRBJ1-2, with 9 bases aligning to TRBD1. The receptor comes from a human donor with diffuse large B-cell lymphoma. Written as DNA, the CDR3 is TGTGCCAGCAGATCCGGGACAGGGAGCTATGGCTACACCTTC. It encodes CASRSGTGSYGYTF. The whole variable domain, remainder taken from reference TRBV7-2 and TRBJ1-2, is GAGVSQSPSNKVTEKGKDVELRCDPISGHTALYWYRQSLGQGLEFLIYFQGNSAPDKSGLPSDRFSAERTGGSVSTLTIQRTQQEDSAVYLCASRSGTGSYGYTFGSGTRLTVV.